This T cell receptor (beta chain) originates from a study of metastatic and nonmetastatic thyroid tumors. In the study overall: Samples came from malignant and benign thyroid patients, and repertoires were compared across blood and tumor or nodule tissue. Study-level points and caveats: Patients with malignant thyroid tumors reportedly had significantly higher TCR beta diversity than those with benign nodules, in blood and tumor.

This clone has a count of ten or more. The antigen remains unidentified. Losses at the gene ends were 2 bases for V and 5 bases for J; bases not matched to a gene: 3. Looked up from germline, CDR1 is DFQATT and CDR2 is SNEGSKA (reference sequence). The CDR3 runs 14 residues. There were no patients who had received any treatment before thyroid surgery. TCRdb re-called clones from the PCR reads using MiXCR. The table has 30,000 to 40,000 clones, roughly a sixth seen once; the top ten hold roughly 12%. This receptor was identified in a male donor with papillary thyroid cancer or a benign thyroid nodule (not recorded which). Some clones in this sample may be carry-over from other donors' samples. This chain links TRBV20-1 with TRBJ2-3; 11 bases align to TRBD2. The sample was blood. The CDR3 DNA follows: TGCAGTGCTAGAAATAGCGGGGGGGGAGATACGCAGTATTTT. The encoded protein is CSARNSGGGDTQYF.